The rows below give T cell receptor beta chains drawn from one sample of a study of T cells in Graves' hyperthyroidism and ophthalmopathy. Using its own MiXCR run on the multiplex PCR reads, TCRdb lists one record per CDR3 protein. Of around 350,000 distinct CDR3 sequences listed, about a sixth were seen once; the top ten hold around 30%. What was sequenced was blood. Receptors originate from a woman between 18 and 30 years old with Graves' hyperthyroidism that later progressed to Graves' ophthalmopathy. Each CDR3 is given with its conserved first and last residue. D genes are given only for firm matches. Not all rows give a size; the values are once, few, many and, for expanded clones, a class.

j_call d_call clone_size v_call cdr3_nt cdr3_aa
TRBJ2-1 TRBD2 many TRBV9 TGTGCCAGCAGCCCCGGGGCGGCGGGAGGGAGGAATGAGCAGTTCTTC CASSPGAAGGRNEQFF
TRBJ2-7 - many TRBV28 TGTGCCAGCAGTTTGACGGGGGCCGGCGAGCAGTACTTC CASSLTGAGEQYF
TRBJ1-5 - many TRBV28 TGTGCCAGCAGCCTTATGTACAATCAGCCCCAGCATTTT CASSLMYNQPQHF
TRBJ2-1 - few TRBV6-2/TRBV6-3 TGTGCCAGCAGTTACCCGCCGGTCAAAACCGGCTATGAGCAGTTCTTC CASSYPPVKTGYEQFF
TRBJ2-3 - - TRBV6-1 TGTGCCAGTCTTGAAATGGGGAGTACGCAGTATTTT CASLEMGSTQYF
TRBJ1-2 - few TRBV29-1 TGCAGCGTTGAAGAGAGACTGTCCCTACCTAACTATGGCTACACCTTC CSVEERLSLPNYGYTF
TRBJ1-1 - - TRBV5-1 TGCGCCAGCACCTCGGGCGGGAACACTGAAGCTTTCTTT CASTSGGNTEAFF
TRBJ1-6 - - TRBV20-1 TGCAGTGCTAGAGAGCGGCGGGCAGCCTCAAATTCACCCCTCCACTTT CSARERRAASNSPLHF
TRBJ1-1 TRBD1 few TRBV10-1 TGCGCCAGCAGTCCGAGGCAGGGGGCTTACACTGAAGCTTTCTTT CASSPRQGAYTEAFF
TRBJ1-2 - - TRBV9 TGTGCCAGCAGCCCACAGGGACATGGCTACACCTTC CASSPQGHGYTF
TRBJ2-1 TRBD2 many TRBV15 TGTGCCACCAGCAGAGATTACCAGCGGGACTCCTACAATGAGCAGTTCTTC CATSRDYQRDSYNEQFF
TRBJ2-3 - many TRBV11-1 TGTGCCAGCAGCTCCAACCCCGATACGCAGTATTTT CASSSNPDTQYF
TRBJ1-4 - many TRBV28 TGTGCCAGCACCGCGCTGACCACAACTAATGAAAAACTGTTTTTT CASTALTTTNEKLFF
TRBJ2-7 - many TRBV11-2 TGTGCCAGCAGCTACGCGTACGAGCAGTACTTC CASSYAYEQYF
TRBJ2-5 - many TRBV27 TGTGCCAGCAGTGCCAAGGGGTGGGAGACCCAGTACTTC CASSAKGWETQYF
TRBJ2-3 TRBD2 many TRBV20-1 TGCAGTGCTAGATTGGGACTAGCGGGAGCTGGATCTAGCACAGATACGCAGTATTTT CSARLGLAGAGSSTDTQYF
TRBJ2-3 - many TRBV5-1 TGCGCCAGCAGAAACGACGGAACTAGCACAGATACGCAGTATTTT CASRNDGTSTDTQYF
TRBJ2-1 TRBD1 many TRBV12-3/TRBV12-4 TGTGCCAGCACGACAGGGGGCCATTACAATGAGCAGTTCTTC CASTTGGHYNEQFF
TRBJ2-1 - many TRBV4-1 TGCGCCAGCAGCCAGTTCGGTACCGCCTACAATGAGCAGTTCTTC CASSQFGTAYNEQFF
TRBJ2-3 - - TRBV5-1 TGCGCCAGCAGCTTGGGGGGGGTGGCCGTGACAGATACGCAGTATTTT CASSLGGVAVTDTQYF
TRBJ1-1 TRBD1 - TRBV10-1 TGCGCCAGCAGTGAGGGTCCCGGGACAGGGATCGGGGACACTGAAGCTTTCTTT CASSEGPGTGIGDTEAFF
TRBJ2-6 - - TRBV20-1 TGCAGTGCTAGACCCCTTCCGGGACGGCCCGACTCTGGGGCCAACGTCCCGACTTTC CSARPLPGRPDSGANVPTF
TRBJ2-1 TRBD2 many TRBV3-1 TGTGCCAGCAGCCTCCTAGCGGGGGGGTCTGAGCAGTTCTTC CASSLLAGGSEQFF
TRBJ1-1 - few TRBV30 TGTGCCTGGAGTTATGTTGGGACTGAAGCTTTCTTT CAWSYVGTEAFF
TRBJ2-4 - many TRBV7-9 TGTGCCAGCCAGACCGAGGGGCTAGCCAAAAACATTCAGTACTTC CASQTEGLAKNIQYF
TRBJ2-1 - many TRBV7-6 TGTGCCAGCAGCTCCCTTGAGGGCTCCTACAATGAGCAGTTCTTC CASSSLEGSYNEQFF
TRBJ1-1 - - TRBV5-1 TGCGCCAGCAGCTTTACAGGGCCGGCCGCTGAAGCTTTCTTT CASSFTGPAAEAFF
TRBJ1-1 - many TRBV2 TGTGCCAGCAGTGAAGGTGAGGGGCCGGTTGGCACTGAAGCTTTCTTT CASSEGEGPVGTEAFF
TRBJ2-3 - few TRBV20-1 TGCAGTGCTAAGAACTTCCACACAGATACGCAGTATTTT CSAKNFHTDTQYF
TRBJ2-3 TRBD2 few TRBV4-1 TGCGCCAGCAGCCATCCCGGACTAGCGGGGCAGTGGCGGTATTACACAGATACGCAGTATTTT CASSHPGLAGQWRYYTDTQYF
TRBJ2-1 TRBD1 many TRBV27 TGTGCCAGCAGTTTATGGGCGGACAGGTACAATGAGCAGTTCTTC CASSLWADRYNEQFF
TRBJ1-5 - many TRBV28 TGTGCCAGCAGTTTGTGGCAGATCAACAATCAGCCCCAGCATTTT CASSLWQINNQPQHF
TRBJ2-1 TRBD2 many TRBV11-2 TGTGCCAGCAGCCGCGGACTAGCGGGACCTGTCTACAATGAGCAGTTCTTC CASSRGLAGPVYNEQFF
TRBJ2-3 TRBD1 - TRBV28 TGTGCCAGCAGTTTAACCGGGACAGGGGGCGGGTCAGATACGCAGTATTTT CASSLTGTGGGSDTQYF
TRBJ2-3 - - TRBV6-1 TGTGCCAGCAGTTATTTTTCGGTTAGGGTCACAGATACGCAGTATTTT CASSYFSVRVTDTQYF
TRBJ2-7 TRBD2 - TRBV5-1 TGCGCCAGCAGCTGGGGCGGGAGTAGCTACGAGCAGTACTTC CASSWGGSSYEQYF
TRBJ1-2 - many TRBV11-2 TGTGCCAGCAGCCCGTCAGTGAGTGTAAACTATGGCTACACCTTC CASSPSVSVNYGYTF
TRBJ1-6 - - TRBV6-1 TGTGCCAGCAGTTATTCCAGCTCCTATAATTCACCCCTCCACTTT CASSYSSSYNSPLHF
TRBJ2-2 - many TRBV28 TGTGCCAGCAGTTTATATGGGCGGCGGGACGGGGAGCTGTTTTTT CASSLYGRRDGELFF
TRBJ1-4 - many TRBV7-2 TGTGCCAGCAGCCCCAACGGGGTAACTAATGAAAAACTGTTTTTT CASSPNGVTNEKLFF
TRBJ2-7 - - TRBV19 TGTGCCAGTAGTAACGGCCACTACGAGCAGTACTTC CASSNGHYEQYF
TRBJ2-1 - few TRBV6-2/TRBV6-3 TGTGCCAGCAGCCAATTCTCCTACAATGAGCAGTTCTTC CASSQFSYNEQFF
TRBJ2-7 - many TRBV7-8 TGTGCCAGCAGCTTATCGGCCGGAGACGAGCAGTACTTC CASSLSAGDEQYF
TRBJ1-2 - many TRBV30 TGTGCCTGGCTCGAGGGACGGACCTCCCACACCTTC CAWLEGRTSHTF
TRBJ2-7 - many TRBV6-1 TGTGCCAGCTGGGGGAACCCTAGCTACGAGCAGTACTTC CASWGNPSYEQYF
TRBJ1-2 TRBD1 many TRBV27 TGTGCCAGCAGGGCAGGGGGTCCTAACTATGGCTACACCTTC CASRAGGPNYGYTF
TRBJ1-1 - many TRBV10-3 TGTGCCATCAGCCTGGGAGCGTCGAACACTGAAGCTTTCTTT CAISLGASNTEAFF
TRBJ1-5 TRBD1 many TRBV27 TGTGCCAGCAGTTTATCAGGGGGCAGGAGTCAGCCCCAGCATTTT CASSLSGGRSQPQHF
TRBJ2-4 - many TRBV27 TGTGCCAGCAGTTTCCTGGAAAGTAAAAACATTCAGTACTTC CASSFLESKNIQYF
TRBJ2-5 TRBD2 many TRBV7-8 TGTGCCAGCAGCTTATTAGCGGGAGAGACCCAGTACTTC CASSLLAGETQYF
TRBJ1-5 - few TRBV12-3/TRBV12-4 TGTGCCAGCAGTTTCGGGGGGTCTAGCGATCAGCCCCAGCATTTT CASSFGGSSDQPQHF
TRBJ2-5 - many TRBV20-1 TGCAGTGCTACCAGACTCCCGCGAGGCCAAGAGACCCAGTACTTC CSATRLPRGQETQYF